Sequencing of this TCR beta chain was carried out in a study of CD8+CD57+ T cells in acquired aplastic anemia. Study in general: Sorted CD4+ and CD8+ cells yielded 3 to 3.5 ug of DNA on average. Study observations and caveats: Between patients and controls, around 31 CD8+ CDR3 sequences were found in common. Significance was not reached for CD8+ Simpson's diversity between patients and controls.

About this clonotype: Antigen: not known.

Investigators profiled TCR beta VDJ and CDR3 from genomic DNA template. Each CDR3 protein gets one entry after TCRdb re-called the reads with MiXCR. The sample has hundreds of thousands of distinct CDR3 sequences; about a third are singletons. Germline V CDR1 and CDR2: MNHEY, SVGAGI. The CDR3 consists of 15 residues. V was shortened by 1 base and J by 0 bases, with 9 bases between the two germline ends. Patients chosen for sequencing had shown CD8+CD57+ cell expansion by flow cytometry. Prior therapy had not been administered to any patient at the time of blood sampling. The chain employs TRBV6-5 and TRBJ1-1, with unresolved D. The receptor was derived from a human donor with aplastic anemia. Source material: sorted CD4+, CD8+, or CD8+CD57+ T cells (not recorded which) from PBMCs. The CDR3 nucleotides are TGTGCCAGCAGTTACTTGGAGGCGATGAACACTGAAGCTTTCTTT. Its translation is CASSYLEAMNTEAFF.